This TCR beta chain was sequenced for a study of T cell repertoires in cytomegalovirus infection. About the research overall: The study used recently identified HLA-C-restricted and well-studied HLA-B-restricted CMV epitopes. Both CMV infection and a matching HLA type were indicated by public TCR beta signatures.

This clonotype occurred a few times. The antigen remains unidentified. General study findings and limits: The ex vivo response was dominated by HLA-C-restricted CMV-specific TCR beta clonotypes. The study identified carriers of CMV plus the relevant HLA from cumulative public TCR beta family frequency.

V lost 3 bases, J lost 6 bases, and 15 bases lay in between. The CDR3 totals 15 residues. TCRdb re-called the reads through MiXCR, storing one row per CDR3 protein. The data contain some 150,000 distinct CDR3 sequences, 32% of them seen just once; the ten biggest clones take up about 56%. The chain uses TRBV12-3 or TRBV12-4 and TRBJ1-5; TRBD1 is a possible D gene (5 bases). Material: CD8+ T cells from cultured PBMCs, obtained from culture after CMV antigen stimulation. This sequence was found in a human donor in good health (CMV status not recorded). Some clones in this sample may be carry-over from other donors' samples. In nucleotides, the CDR3 is TGTGCCAGCAGTTTGGGGCCGGGGTTGGGTCAGCCCCAGCATTTT. Translated: CASSLGPGLGQPQHF.